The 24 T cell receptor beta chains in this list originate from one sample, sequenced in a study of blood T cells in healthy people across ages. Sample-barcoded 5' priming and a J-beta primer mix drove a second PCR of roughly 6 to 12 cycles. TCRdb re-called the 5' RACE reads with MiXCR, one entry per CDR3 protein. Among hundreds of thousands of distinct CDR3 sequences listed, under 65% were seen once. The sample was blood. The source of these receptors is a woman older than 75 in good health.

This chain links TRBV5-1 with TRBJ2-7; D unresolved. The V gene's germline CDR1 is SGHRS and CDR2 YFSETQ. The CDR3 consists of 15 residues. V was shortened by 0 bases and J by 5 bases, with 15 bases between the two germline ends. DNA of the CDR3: TGCGCCAGCAGCTTGGAGGGCCTCGTTGTCCACGAGCAGTACTTC. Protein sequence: CASSLEGLVVHEQYF.

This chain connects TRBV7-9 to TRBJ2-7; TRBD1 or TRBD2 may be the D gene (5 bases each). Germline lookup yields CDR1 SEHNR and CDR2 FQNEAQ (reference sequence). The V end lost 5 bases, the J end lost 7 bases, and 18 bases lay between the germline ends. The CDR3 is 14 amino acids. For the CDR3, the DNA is TGTGCCAGCAGCAATCACGGGGCGGACACTGAGCAGTACTTC. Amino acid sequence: CASSNHGADTEQYF. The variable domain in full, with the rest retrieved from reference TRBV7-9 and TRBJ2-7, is DTGVSQNPRHKITKRGQNVTFRCDPISEHNRLYWYRQTLGQGPEFLTYFQNEAQLEKSRLLSDRFSAERPKGSFSTLEIQRTEQGDSAMYLCASSNHGADTEQYFGPGTRLTVT.

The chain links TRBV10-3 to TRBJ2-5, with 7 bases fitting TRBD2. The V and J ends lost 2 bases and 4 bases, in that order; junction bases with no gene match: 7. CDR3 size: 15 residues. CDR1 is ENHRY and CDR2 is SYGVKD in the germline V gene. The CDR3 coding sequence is TGTGCCATCAGTGAGGCGGGGGTGTCGGGAGAGACCCAGTACTTC. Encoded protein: CAISEAGVSGETQYF.

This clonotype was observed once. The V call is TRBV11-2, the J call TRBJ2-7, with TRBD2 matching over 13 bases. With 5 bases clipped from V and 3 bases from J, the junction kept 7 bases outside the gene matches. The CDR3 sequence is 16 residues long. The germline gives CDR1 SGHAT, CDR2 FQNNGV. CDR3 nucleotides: TGTGCCAGCAGCCGTGCGGGGACTAGCGGGATCTACGAGCAGTACTTC. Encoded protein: CASSRAGTSGIYEQYF. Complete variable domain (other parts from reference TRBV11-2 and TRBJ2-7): EAGVAQSPRYKIIEKRQSVAFWCNPISGHATLYWYQQILGQGPKLLIQFQNNGVVDDSQLPKDRFSAERLKGVDSTLKIQPAKLEDSAVYLCASSRAGTSGIYEQYFGPGTRLTVT.

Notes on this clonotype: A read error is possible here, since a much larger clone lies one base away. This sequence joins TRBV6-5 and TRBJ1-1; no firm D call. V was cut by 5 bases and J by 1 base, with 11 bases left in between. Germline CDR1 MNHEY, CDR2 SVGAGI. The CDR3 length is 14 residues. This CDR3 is CASSDGRKNTEAFF. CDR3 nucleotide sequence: TGTGCCAGCAGTGACGGCAGGAAGAACACTGAAGCTTTCTTT.

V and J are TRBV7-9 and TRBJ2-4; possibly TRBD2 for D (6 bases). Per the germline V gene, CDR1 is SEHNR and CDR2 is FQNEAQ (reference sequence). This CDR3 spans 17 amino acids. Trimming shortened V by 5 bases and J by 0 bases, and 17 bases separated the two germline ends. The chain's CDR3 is CASSQSPGLGAKNIQYF. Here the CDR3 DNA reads TGTGCCAGCAGCCAATCCCCGGGACTTGGAGCCAAAAACATTCAGTACTTC.

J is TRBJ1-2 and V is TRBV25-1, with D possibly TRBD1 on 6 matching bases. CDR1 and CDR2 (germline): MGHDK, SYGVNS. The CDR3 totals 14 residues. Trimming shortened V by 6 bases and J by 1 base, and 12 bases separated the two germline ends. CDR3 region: CASRPTGYNYGYTF. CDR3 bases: TGTGCCAGCAGACCAACAGGGTATAACTATGGCTACACCTTC.

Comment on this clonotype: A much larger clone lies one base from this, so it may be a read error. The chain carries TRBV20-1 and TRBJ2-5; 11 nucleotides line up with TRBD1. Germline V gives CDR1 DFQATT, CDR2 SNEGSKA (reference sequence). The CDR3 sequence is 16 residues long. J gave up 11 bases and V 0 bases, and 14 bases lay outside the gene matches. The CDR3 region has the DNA TGCAGTGCTAGAGATGGGACAGGGGGTTTTGGCAATGAGCAGTACTTC. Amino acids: CSARDGTGGFGNEQYF.

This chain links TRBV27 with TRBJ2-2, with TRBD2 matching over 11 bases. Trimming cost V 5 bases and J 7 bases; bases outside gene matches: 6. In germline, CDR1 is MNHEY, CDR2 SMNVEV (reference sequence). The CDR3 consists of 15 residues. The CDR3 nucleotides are TGTGCCAGCAGTCCATCACTAGCGGGGGTCGGGGAGCTGTTTTTT. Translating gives CASSPSLAGVGELFF.

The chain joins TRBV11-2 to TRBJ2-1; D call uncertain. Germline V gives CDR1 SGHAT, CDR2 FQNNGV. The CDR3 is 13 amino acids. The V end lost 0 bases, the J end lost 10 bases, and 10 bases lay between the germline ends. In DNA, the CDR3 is TGTGCCAGCAGCTTAGAGAGTGCGGCGGAGCAGTTCTTC. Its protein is CASSLESAAEQFF.

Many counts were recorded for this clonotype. The CDR3 DNA reads TGTGCCAGCCAGACAGGGAGGTTCCACGAGCAGTACTTC. It yields the protein CASQTGRFHEQYF. The V gene is TRBV6-6, the J gene TRBJ2-7; weak D call: TRBD1 (7 bases). Trimming left V 8 bases short and J 5 bases short, with 16 bases between. Germline loops: CDR1 MNHNY, CDR2 SVGAGI (reference sequence). The CDR3 totals 13 residues.

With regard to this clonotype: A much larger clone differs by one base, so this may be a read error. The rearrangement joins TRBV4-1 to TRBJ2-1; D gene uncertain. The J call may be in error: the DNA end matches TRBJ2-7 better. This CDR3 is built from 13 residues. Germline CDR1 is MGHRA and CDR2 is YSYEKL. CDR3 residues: CASGPGQYNEQYF. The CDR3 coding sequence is TGCGCCAGCGGTCCCGGCCAATACAATGAGCAGTACTTC.

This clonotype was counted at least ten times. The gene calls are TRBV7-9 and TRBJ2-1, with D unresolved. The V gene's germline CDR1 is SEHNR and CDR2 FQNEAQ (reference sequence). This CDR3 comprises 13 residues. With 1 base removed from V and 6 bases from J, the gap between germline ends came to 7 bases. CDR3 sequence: CASSLEVLNEQFF. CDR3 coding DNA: TGTGCCAGCAGCTTAGAGGTTCTCAATGAGCAGTTCTTC.

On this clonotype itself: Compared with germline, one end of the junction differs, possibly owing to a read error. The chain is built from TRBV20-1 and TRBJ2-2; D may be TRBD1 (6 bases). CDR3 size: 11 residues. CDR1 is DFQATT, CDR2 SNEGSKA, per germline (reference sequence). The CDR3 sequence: CSARRAGELFF. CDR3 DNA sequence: TGCAGTGCTAGAAGGGCAGGGGAACTGTTTTTT.

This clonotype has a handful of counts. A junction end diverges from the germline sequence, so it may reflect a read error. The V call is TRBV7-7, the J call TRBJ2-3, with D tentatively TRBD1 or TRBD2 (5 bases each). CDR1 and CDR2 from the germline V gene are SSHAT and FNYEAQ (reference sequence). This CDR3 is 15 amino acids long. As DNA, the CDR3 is TGTGCTAGCAGCCTAGGGACGACCGAAACAGATACGCAGTATTTT. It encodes CASSLGTTETDTQYF.

CDR3: CASSTGQGRYEQYF. In DNA, the CDR3 is TGTGCCAGCAGCACCGGACAGGGGCGCTACGAGCAGTACTTC. This chain connects TRBV7-2 to TRBJ2-5; TRBD1 matches at 9 bases. The J call may be incorrect, as the DNA end agrees better with TRBJ2-7. CDR3 length: 14 amino acids. Germline V gives CDR1 SGHTA, CDR2 FQGNSA.

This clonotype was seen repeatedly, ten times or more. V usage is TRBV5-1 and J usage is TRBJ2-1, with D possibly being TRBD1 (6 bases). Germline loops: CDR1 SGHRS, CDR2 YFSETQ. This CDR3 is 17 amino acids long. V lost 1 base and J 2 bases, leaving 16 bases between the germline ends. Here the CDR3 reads CASSLFRGQSPYNEQFF. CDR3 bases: TGCGCCAGCAGCTTGTTCCGTGGACAGAGCCCCTACAATGAGCAGTTCTTC.

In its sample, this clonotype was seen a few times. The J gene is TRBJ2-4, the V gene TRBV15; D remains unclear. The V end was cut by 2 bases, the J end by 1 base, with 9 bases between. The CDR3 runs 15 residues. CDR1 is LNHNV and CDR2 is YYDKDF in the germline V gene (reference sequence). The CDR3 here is CATSRTRSAKNIQYF. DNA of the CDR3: TGTGCCACCAGCAGAACACGGTCTGCCAAAAACATTCAGTACTTC.

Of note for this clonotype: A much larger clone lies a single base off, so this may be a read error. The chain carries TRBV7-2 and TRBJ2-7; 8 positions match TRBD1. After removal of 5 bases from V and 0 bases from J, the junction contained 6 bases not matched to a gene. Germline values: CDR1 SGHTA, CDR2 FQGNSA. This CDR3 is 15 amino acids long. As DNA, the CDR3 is TGTGCCAGCAGCCCGTGGGACAGGAGCTCCTACGAGCAGTACTTC. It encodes CASSPWDRSSYEQYF.

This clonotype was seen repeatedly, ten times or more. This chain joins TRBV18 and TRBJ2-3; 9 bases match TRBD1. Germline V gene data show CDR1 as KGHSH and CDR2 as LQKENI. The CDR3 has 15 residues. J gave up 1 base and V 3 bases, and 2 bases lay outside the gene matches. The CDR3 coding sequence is TGTGCCAGCTCACCTGGACAGGGGCGCACAGATACGCAGTATTTT. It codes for CASSPGQGRTDTQYF.

CDR3 DNA: TGTGCCAGCAGCCGGATTAGCTACGAGCAGTACTTC. This sequence encodes CASSRISYEQYF. The chain carries TRBV7-2 and TRBJ2-7; no definite D call. The CDR3 sequence is 12 residues long. Germline CDR1 reads SGHTA; CDR2 reads FQGNSA. Trimming stripped 5 bases from V and 3 bases from J, with 8 bases between.

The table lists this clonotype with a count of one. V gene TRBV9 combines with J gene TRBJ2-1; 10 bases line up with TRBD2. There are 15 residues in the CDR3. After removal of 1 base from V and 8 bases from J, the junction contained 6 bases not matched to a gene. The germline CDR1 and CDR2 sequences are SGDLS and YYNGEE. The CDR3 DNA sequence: TGTGCCAGCAGCGTATCCAGCGGGGGGGCCCATGAGCAGTTCTTC. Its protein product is CASSVSSGGAHEQFF.

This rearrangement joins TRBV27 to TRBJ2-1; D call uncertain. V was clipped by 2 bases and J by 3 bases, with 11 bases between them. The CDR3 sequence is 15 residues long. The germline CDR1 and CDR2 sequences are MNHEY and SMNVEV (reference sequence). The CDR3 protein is CASSLEEPNYNEQFF. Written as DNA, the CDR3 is TGTGCCAGCAGTTTAGAGGAGCCGAACTACAATGAGCAGTTCTTC.

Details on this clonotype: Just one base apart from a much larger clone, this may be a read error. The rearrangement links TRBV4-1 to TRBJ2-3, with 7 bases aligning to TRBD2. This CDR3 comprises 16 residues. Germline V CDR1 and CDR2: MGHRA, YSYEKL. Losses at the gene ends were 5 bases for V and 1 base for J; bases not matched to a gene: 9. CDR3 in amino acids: CASSCGGVRGTDTQYF. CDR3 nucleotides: TGCGCCAGCAGCTGCGGGGGTGTGAGAGGCACAGATACGCAGTATTTT.